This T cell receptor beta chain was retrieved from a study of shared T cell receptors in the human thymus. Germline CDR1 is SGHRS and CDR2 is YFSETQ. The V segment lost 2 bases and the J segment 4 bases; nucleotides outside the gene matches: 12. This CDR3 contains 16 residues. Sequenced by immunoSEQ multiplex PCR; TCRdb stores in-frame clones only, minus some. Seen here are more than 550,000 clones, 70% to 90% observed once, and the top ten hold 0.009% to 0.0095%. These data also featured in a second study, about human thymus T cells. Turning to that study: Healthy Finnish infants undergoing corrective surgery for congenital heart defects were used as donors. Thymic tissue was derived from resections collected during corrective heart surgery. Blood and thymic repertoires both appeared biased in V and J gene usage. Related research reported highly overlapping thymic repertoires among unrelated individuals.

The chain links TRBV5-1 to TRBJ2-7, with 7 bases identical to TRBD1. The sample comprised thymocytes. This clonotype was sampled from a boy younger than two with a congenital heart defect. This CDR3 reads CASSLRDRDRRYEQYF. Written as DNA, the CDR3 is TGCGCCAGCAGCTTACGGGACCGGGACAGAAGATACGAGCAGTACTTC.